This TCR beta chain emerged from a study of human T cells and chemical hapten exposure. Study-wide context: Sensitization applied 2% DPC to approximately 2 cm by approximately 2 cm of upper inner arm skin.

Time point meaning: patch test 2, 6 weeks after DPC sensitization. The sample's treatment: therapeutic diphenylcyclopropenone sensitization with weekly scalp DPC. Of note for this clonotype: Its antigen is not known.

TCRdb itself ran the RACE reads through MiXCR, one entry per CDR3 protein. The sample has approximately 84,000 distinct CDR3 sequences, about 9.9% seen once; the top ten hold roughly 1.5%. The study's findings and limits: PT1 expanded TCR counts correlated positively with patch test score. Significantly more large CDR3 similarity clusters arose among expanded TCRs than among controls.

The CDR3 spans 17 residues. Germline CDR1 reads SGHRS; CDR2 reads YFSETQ. With 4 bases removed from V and 0 bases from J, the gap between germline ends came to 17 bases. The TCR originated in a man younger than 35 with alopecia areata. Some clones in this sample may be carry-over from other donors' samples. The sample was whole blood, taken in connection with sensitization to the hapten diphenylcyclopropenone (DPC). V is TRBV5-1 and J is TRBJ2-1; D is possibly TRBD2 (5 bases). The CDR3 sequence is CASSRPEGWSSYNEQFF. The CDR3 region has the DNA TGCGCCAGCAGCCGTCCCGAGGGCTGGAGCTCCTACAATGAGCAGTTCTTC.